The present TCR beta chain was sequenced within a study of blood T cell repertoires in COVID-19. The CDR3 covers 16 residues. Germline CDR1 reads SGHRS; CDR2 reads YFSETQ. V lost 3 bases, J lost 0 bases, and 3 bases stayed unmatched. TCRdb's copy holds only in-frame clones and misses some; the assay was immunoSEQ multiplex PCR. The sample yields some 170,000 clones, 90% seen once. The chain links TRBV5-1 to TRBJ1-4, with 9 bases aligning to TRBD1. The receptor was isolated from a man between 60 and 75 years old with active or convalescent COVID-19. Sequenced input: peripheral blood. The CDR3 loop is CASSWGDRATNEKLFF. CDR3 DNA sequence: TGCGCCAGCAGCTGGGGGGACAGGGCAACTAATGAAAAACTGTTTTTT.